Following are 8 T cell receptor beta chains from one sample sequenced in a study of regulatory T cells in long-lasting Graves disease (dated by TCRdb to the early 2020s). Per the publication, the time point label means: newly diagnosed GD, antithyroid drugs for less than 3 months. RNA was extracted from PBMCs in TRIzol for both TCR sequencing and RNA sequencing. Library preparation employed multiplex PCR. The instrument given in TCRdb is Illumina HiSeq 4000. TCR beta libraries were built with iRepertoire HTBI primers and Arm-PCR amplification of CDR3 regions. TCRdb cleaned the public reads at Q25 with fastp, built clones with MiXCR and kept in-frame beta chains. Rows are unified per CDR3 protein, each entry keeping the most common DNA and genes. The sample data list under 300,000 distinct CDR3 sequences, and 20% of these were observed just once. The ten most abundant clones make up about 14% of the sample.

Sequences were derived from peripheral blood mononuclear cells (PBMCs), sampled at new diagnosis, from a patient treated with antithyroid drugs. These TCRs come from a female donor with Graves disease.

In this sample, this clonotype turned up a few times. CDR3 loop: CASSLDPFYFEQYF. In DNA form, the CDR3 reads TGTGCCAGCAGCTTGGACCCATTTTATTTCGAGCAGTACTTC. The gene calls are TRBV7-9 and TRBJ2-7; D gene uncertain. From germline, CDR1 is SEHNR and CDR2 FQNEAQ (reference sequence). The CDR3 length is 14 residues. Deletions cut 3 bases from V and 6 bases from J, with 15 bases between.

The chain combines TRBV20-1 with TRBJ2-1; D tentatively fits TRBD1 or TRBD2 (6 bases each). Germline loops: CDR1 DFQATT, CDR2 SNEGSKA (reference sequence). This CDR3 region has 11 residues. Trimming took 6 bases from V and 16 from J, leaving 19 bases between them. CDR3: CSAHTGASYFF. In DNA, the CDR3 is TGCAGTGCACACACGGGGGCGTCGTACTTCTTC.

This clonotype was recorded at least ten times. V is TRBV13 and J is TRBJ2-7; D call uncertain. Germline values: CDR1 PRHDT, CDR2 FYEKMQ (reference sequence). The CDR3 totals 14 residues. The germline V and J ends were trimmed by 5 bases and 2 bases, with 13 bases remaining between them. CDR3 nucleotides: TGTGCCAGCAGCCCAGGCCTCGCGACCTACGAGCAGTACTTC. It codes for CASSPGLATYEQYF.

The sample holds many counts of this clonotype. CDR3 sequence reads: CASSLLPGELFF. The CDR3 DNA follows: TGTGCCAGCAGCTTACTCCCCGGGGAGCTGTTTTTT. The J gene is TRBJ2-2, the V gene TRBV11-2; D unclear. This CDR3 has 12 amino acids. Germline CDR1 is SGHAT and CDR2 is FQNNGV. V lost 2 bases and J 6 bases, leaving 4 bases between the germline ends.

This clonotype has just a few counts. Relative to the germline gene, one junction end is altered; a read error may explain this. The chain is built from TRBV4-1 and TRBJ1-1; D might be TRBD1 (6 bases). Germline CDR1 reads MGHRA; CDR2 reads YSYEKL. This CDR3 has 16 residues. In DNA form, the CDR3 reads TGTGCCAGCAGCTTAGGGGCAGGGGCATGGGACACTGAAGCTTTCTTT. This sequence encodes CASSLGAGAWDTEAFF.

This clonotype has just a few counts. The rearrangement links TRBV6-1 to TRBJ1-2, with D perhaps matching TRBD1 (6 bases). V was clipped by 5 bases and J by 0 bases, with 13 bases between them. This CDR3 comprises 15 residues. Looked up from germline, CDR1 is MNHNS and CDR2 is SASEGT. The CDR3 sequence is CASSPTGIANYGYTF. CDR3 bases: TGTGCCAGCAGTCCGACAGGTATAGCTAACTATGGCTACACCTTC.

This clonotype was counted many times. In DNA form, the CDR3 reads TGTGCCAGCAGTTACTCGAAATGGGATCATAGGTTGGGGCAGTTCTTC. It yields the protein CASSYSKWDHRLGQFF. The gene calls are TRBV6-5 and TRBJ2-1; D ambiguous. CDR3 size: 16 residues. Germline V gene lookup returns CDR1 MNHEY and CDR2 SVGAGI. The V gene lost 0 bases and the J gene lost 12 bases, with 21 bases spanning the gap.

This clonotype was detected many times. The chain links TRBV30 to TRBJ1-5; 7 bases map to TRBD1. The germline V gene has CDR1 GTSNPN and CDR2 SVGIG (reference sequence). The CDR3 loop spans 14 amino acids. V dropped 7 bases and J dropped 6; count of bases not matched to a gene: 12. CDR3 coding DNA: TGTGCCTCCAATCACGGGACAGTCTCTCAGCCCCAGCATTTT. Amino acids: CASNHGTVSQPQHF.